What follows are 24 T cell receptor beta chains derived from one specimen sequenced in a study of T-cell memory formation after mild COVID-19. TCRdb processed the 5' RACE reads anew with MiXCR; each CDR3 protein has one entry. The sample yields hundreds of thousands of distinct CDR3 sequences, under 30% seen once. Material: PBMCs or a T cell subset sorted from them (not recorded which). These receptors came from an adult woman who had mild COVID-19 (a few samples of this study predate the infection). Cell type and time point are not known.

The chain uses TRBV18 and TRBJ2-7; possible D gene TRBD2, 5 bases. Looked up from germline, CDR1 is KGHSH and CDR2 is LQKENI. V was trimmed by 2 bases and J by 6 bases, leaving 11 bases between them. There are 13 residues in the CDR3. CDR3 loop: CASSPADSAEQYF. CDR3 coding DNA: TGTGCCAGCTCACCAGCGGACTCCGCCGAGCAGTACTTC.

This clonotype was counted a few times. CDR3 DNA: TGTGCCAGCAGGCCGGGACAGGGTGTCCTGTACGAGCAGTACTTC. It translates to CASRPGQGVLYEQYF. The chain uses TRBV5-5 and TRBJ2-7; 9 nucleotides line up with TRBD1. Trimming removed 5 bases from V and 4 bases from J; junction bases left unmatched: 10. This CDR3 spans 15 amino acids. Germline lookup yields CDR1 SGHKS and CDR2 YYEKEE (reference sequence).

V usage is TRBV12-3 or TRBV12-4 and J usage is TRBJ2-7; 8 bases are shared with TRBD2. The CDR3 is 13 amino acids. V shed 3 bases, J shed 5 bases, and the junction held 3 bases outside the gene matches. The CDR3, as DNA: TGTGCCAGCAGTTTCGCGGGAGGCCACGAGCAGTACTTC. This translates into CASSFAGGHEQYF.

The chain joins TRBV13 to TRBJ1-2, with D tentatively TRBD1 (5 bases). Germline V gene lookup returns CDR1 PRHDT and CDR2 FYEKMQ (reference sequence). V lost 2 bases and J lost 8, with 21 bases in between. The CDR3 loop spans 16 amino acids. The CDR3: CASSLSWVGRAVGYTF. CDR3 DNA: TGTGCCAGCAGCTTATCCTGGGTAGGCAGGGCGGTCGGCTACACCTTC.

CDR3 sequence reads: CSLGAANTGELFF. The CDR3 coding sequence is TGCAGCTTGGGGGCCGCGAACACCGGGGAGCTGTTTTTT. This sequence joins TRBV20-1 and TRBJ2-2; TRBD1 might be the D (6 bases). CDR1 is DFQATT and CDR2 is SNEGSKA in the germline V gene (reference sequence). The CDR3 loop spans 13 amino acids.

The rearrangement joins TRBV5-6 to TRBJ1-2; TRBD1 agrees at 9 bases. Germline V gene lookup returns CDR1 SGHDT and CDR2 YYEEEE. CDR3 size: 17 residues. V was clipped by 1 base and J by 2 bases; unmatched bases: 9. Written as DNA, the CDR3 is TGTGCCAGCAGCTTGAATCACAGGGGGCCTGGCAACTATGGCTACACCTTC. This translates into CASSLNHRGPGNYGYTF.

The table lists this clonotype with a few counts. The genes are TRBV6-5 and TRBJ2-1, with TRBD2 identical over 13 bases. V was pared by 4 bases and J by 6 bases, with 3 bases of the junction left unmatched. Germline V gene data show CDR1 as MNHEY and CDR2 as SVGAGI. The CDR3 contains 15 residues. The CDR3 here is CASSSGLAGANEQFF. The CDR3 DNA follows: TGTGCCAGCAGTTCTGGACTAGCGGGAGCCAATGAGCAGTTCTTC.

This clonotype was counted only a few times. CDR3 amino acids: CAWSGLAGGIYEQYF. The CDR3 DNA is TGTGCCTGGAGTGGGCTAGCGGGGGGGATTTACGAGCAGTACTTC. The chain has TRBV30 and TRBJ2-7, with TRBD2 matching 12 bases. The V gene's germline CDR1 is GTSNPN and CDR2 SVGIG (reference sequence). The CDR3 covers 15 residues. The V segment lost 1 base and the J segment 4 bases; nucleotides outside the gene matches: 5.

A few counts support this clonotype. The gene calls are TRBV15 and TRBJ2-1; D unresolved. The CDR3 has 15 residues. V gave up 3 bases and J gave up 0 bases, with 9 bases separating them. In germline, CDR1 is LNHNV, CDR2 YYDKDF (reference sequence). CDR3 protein: CATSSELGSYNEQFF. The CDR3 bases are TGTGCCACCAGCAGTGAACTTGGCTCCTACAATGAGCAGTTCTTC.

The genes are TRBV19 and TRBJ1-1, with D maybe TRBD1 (6 bases). V was clipped by 4 bases and J by 4 bases, with 13 bases between them. CDR3 length: 14 residues. The V gene's germline CDR1 is LNHDA and CDR2 SQIVND (reference sequence). CDR3 sequence reads: CASSTGRGGTEAFF. DNA for the CDR3: TGTGCCAGTAGTACCGGCAGGGGAGGCACTGAAGCTTTCTTT.

The rearrangement uses TRBV7-9 and TRBJ1-2; D is undetermined. V was shortened by 1 base and J by 4 bases, with 7 bases between the two germline ends. Germline V gives CDR1 SEHNR, CDR2 FQNEAQ (reference sequence). There are 13 residues in the CDR3. In DNA, the CDR3 is TGTGCCAGCAGCTTAGGCCAGTTCTATGGCTACACCTTC. Protein product: CASSLGQFYGYTF. Full variable domain (outside the CDR3, taken from reference TRBV7-9 and TRBJ1-2): DTGVSQNPRHKITKRGQNVTFRCDPISEHNRLYWYRQTLGQGPEFLTYFQNEAQLEKSRLLSDRFSAERPKGSFSTLEIQRTEQGDSAMYLCASSLGQFYGYTFGSGTRLTVV.

This clonotype occurred a few times. The genes are TRBV25-1 and TRBJ2-7, with 10 bases matching TRBD2. From germline, CDR1 is MGHDK and CDR2 SYGVNS. CDR3 length equals 17 residues. Losses at the gene ends were 5 bases for V and 4 bases for J; bases not matched to a gene: 14. In nucleotides, the CDR3 is TGTGCCAGCAGTCCCCTTGAGGGGAGCGGGGGGGCATACGAGCAGTACTTC. Protein: CASSPLEGSGGAYEQYF.

This clonotype turned up a few times. The gene calls are TRBV15 and TRBJ2-3; 9 nucleotides match TRBD1. The CDR3 loop spans 15 amino acids. Germline lookup yields CDR1 LNHNV and CDR2 YYDKDF (reference sequence). Germline trimming cut 3 bases from V and 5 bases from J; bases unmatched to any gene: 6. The CDR3 region has the DNA TGTGCCACCAGCAGGTACAGGGGGCGCGGAGATACGCAGTATTTT. This codes for CATSRYRGRGDTQYF.

J is TRBJ1-1 and V is TRBV5-5, with D hard to call. The V gene lost 4 bases and the J gene lost 1 base, with 11 bases spanning the gap. This CDR3 is built from 14 residues. Germline lookup yields CDR1 SGHKS and CDR2 YYEKEE (reference sequence). The CDR3: CASSPAPENTEAFF. The CDR3 coding sequence is TGTGCCAGCAGCCCCGCCCCAGAGAACACTGAAGCTTTCTTT.

This clonotype was counted many times. The chain carries TRBV7-2 and TRBJ2-2; no firm D call. V lost 5 bases and J 5 bases, leaving 9 bases between the germline ends. The germline V gene has CDR1 SGHTA and CDR2 FQGNSA. The CDR3 length is 13 residues. This CDR3 reads CASSPGLTGELFF. CDR3 in DNA: TGTGCCAGCAGCCCCGGTCTTACCGGGGAGCTGTTTTTT.

The CDR3 protein is CASSLGETGTRNSPLHF. The CDR3 DNA reads TGCGCCAGCAGCTTGGGGGAGACCGGGACACGAAATTCACCCCTCCACTTT. The chain carries TRBV5-1 and TRBJ1-6, with TRBD1 as a possible D gene (6 bases). The germline V gene encodes CDR1 SGHRS and CDR2 YFSETQ. The length of the CDR3 is 17 residues. V was cut by 0 bases and J by 7 bases, with 17 bases left in between.

The gene calls are TRBV20-1 and TRBJ1-5; the D gene is possibly TRBD1 (6 bases). The CDR3 is 13 amino acids. The ends were cut back, 3 bases at V and 7 bases at J, with 13 bases in the middle. Germline CDR1 and CDR2: DFQATT and SNEGSKA (reference sequence). As DNA, the CDR3 is TGCAGTGCTAGCGGGGGGGGCGGACAGCCCCAGCATTTT. It is translated as CSASGGGGQPQHF.

The chain is built from TRBV12-3 or TRBV12-4 and TRBJ2-1, with unresolved D. The CDR3 sequence is 17 residues long. Trimming removed 0 bases at V and 9 bases at J, with 21 bases between. DNA for the CDR3: TGTGCCAGCAGTTTAGCGGGGAAAACGCAGCGACACACTGAGCAGTTCTTC. It yields the protein CASSLAGKTQRHTEQFF.

This chain uses TRBV7-2 with TRBJ1-3; D perhaps matches TRBD1 (5 bases). There are 18 residues in the CDR3. The V gene lost 6 bases and the J gene lost 0 bases, with 21 bases spanning the gap. Germline CDR1 SGHTA, CDR2 FQGNSA. The CDR3 DNA reads as TGTGCCAGCAGTTTAACCCGTGGGGGGTACGACTCTGGAAACACCATATATTTT. This sequence encodes CASSLTRGGYDSGNTIYF. The entire variable domain, with the rest obtained from reference TRBV7-2 and TRBJ1-3, is as follows: GAGVSQSPSNKVTEKGKDVELRCDPISGHTALYWYRQSLGQGLEFLIYFQGNSAPDKSGLPSDRFSAERTGGSVSTLTIQRTQQEDSAVYLCASSLTRGGYDSGNTIYFGEGSWLTVV.

The V gene is TRBV21-1, the J gene TRBJ1-5; TRBD1, the table's D call, was not compared with the DNA. TRBV21-1 is annotated as a pseudogene. The CDR3 has 16 residues. The CDR3 DNA reads as TGTGCCAGCGAGCAGCCTAGGACAGGGGCACGACAGCCCCAGCATTTT. Its translation is CASEQPRTGARQPQHF.

This clonotype was picked up a small number of times. The chain recombines TRBV12-3 or TRBV12-4 with TRBJ2-5; D may be TRBD2 (6 bases). The ends were cut back, 5 bases at V and 1 base at J, with 11 bases in the middle. The CDR3 is 14 residues long. CDR3 protein: CASSLGTFQETQYF. Here the CDR3 DNA reads TGTGCCAGCAGTCTCGGGACTTTCCAAGAGACCCAGTACTTC.

The V gene is TRBV15, the J gene TRBJ2-7; D perhaps matches TRBD2 (5 bases). The CDR3 is 13 residues long. Germline CDR1 reads LNHNV; CDR2 reads YYDKDF (reference sequence). The V and J ends lost 5 bases and 0 bases respectively, with 8 bases between them. CDR3 DNA sequence: TGTGCCACCAGCGTCGGACTCTCCTACGAGCAGTACTTC. This translates into CATSVGLSYEQYF.

This clonotype showed up just a few times. The CDR3 reads CASSSTGTGYEQYF. CDR3 DNA: TGTGCCAGCAGCTCAACCGGGACAGGGTACGAGCAGTACTTC. This sequence joins TRBV7-2 and TRBJ2-7; 9 positions match TRBD1. The CDR3 contains 14 residues. V lost 4 bases, J lost 4 bases, and 5 bases stayed unmatched. CDR1 and CDR2 from the germline V gene are SGHTA and FQGNSA. The variable domain in full, with the rest retrieved from reference TRBV7-2 and TRBJ2-7, is GAGVSQSPSNKVTEKGKDVELRCDPISGHTALYWYRQSLGQGLEFLIYFQGNSAPDKSGLPSDRFSAERTGGSVSTLTIQRTQQEDSAVYLCASSSTGTGYEQYFGPGTRLTVT.

This clonotype was counted between two and nine times. This rearrangement joins TRBV12-3 or TRBV12-4 to TRBJ1-2; D not certain. The CDR3 is made up of 12 amino acids. Trimming left V 5 bases short and J 8 bases short, with 12 bases between. CDR3 in amino acids: CASSLWQVGYTF. CDR3 nucleotides: TGTGCCAGCAGTCTTTGGCAGGTCGGCTACACCTTC.